The 12 T cell receptor beta chains listed next were all sequenced from one sample in a study of T-cell reconstitution after alpha-beta-depleted transplantation in children (dated by TCRdb to the mid-2010s). Read against the paper, the sample's treatment or condition label means: allogeneic hematopoietic cell transplantation with graft depleted of TCRalphabeta T cells and CD19 B cells. The library was prepared using PCR. TCRdb shows the sequencer as Illumina HiSeq 2500. Molecular barcoding was employed in the preparation of TCR libraries, with unique molecular identifiers being used to normalize TCRbeta repertoire quantification. Using fastp trimming at Q25 and MiXCR clonotype assembly, TCRdb reanalyzed the public sequencing data and kept in-frame beta chains. Every entry covers one CDR3 protein and lists the most common genes and DNA from its rows. This sample gives 400,000 to 550,000 distinct CDR3 sequences in total; 10% to 13% of them show up just once. About 2% of the sample is in the top ten clones.

Here the sequenced sample was PBMCs, taken before TCRalphabeta/CD19-depleted stem cell transplant. All receptors derive from a child aged 2-15 years with inherited bone marrow failure, due to receive a stem cell transplant.

This clonotype came up many times. The gene calls are TRBV4-3 and TRBJ2-1; possibly TRBD2 for D (5 bases). Trimming stripped 4 bases from V and 6 bases from J, with 13 bases between. Germline loops: CDR1 LGHNA, CDR2 YSLEER. The CDR3 loop spans 14 amino acids. The DNA for the CDR3 is TGCGCCAGCAGCCGAGAACTAGGTTTCAATGAGCAGTTCTTC. Its protein product is CASSRELGFNEQFF.

This clonotype has ten or more counts. This sequence joins TRBV6-5 and TRBJ2-2, with a tentative D call TRBD1 (6 bases). The CDR3 consists of 14 residues. Germline V CDR1 and CDR2: MNHEY, SVGAGI. V dropped 2 bases and J dropped 4 bases, with 8 bases sitting between them. In nucleotides, the CDR3 is TGTGCCAGCAGTTACAGGGGGACCACCGGGGAGCTGTTTTTT. Its translation is CASSYRGTTGELFF.

At least ten counts were recorded for this clonotype. The V gene is TRBV10-2, the J gene TRBJ2-7, with D perhaps TRBD1 (6 bases). In germline, CDR1 is WSHSY, CDR2 SAAADI. The CDR3 is made up of 10 amino acids. Trimming pared 8 bases from V and 4 bases from J, leaving 6 bases between. CDR3 amino acids: CASGQYEQYF. The CDR3 nucleotides are TGCGCCAGCGGACAGTACGAGCAGTACTTC.

This clonotype was counted many times. V and J are TRBV7-9 and TRBJ2-3; 7 bases fit TRBD1. The V segment lost 2 bases and the J segment 7 bases; nucleotides outside the gene matches: 6. Germline V lookup: CDR1 SEHNR, CDR2 FQNEAQ (reference sequence). The CDR3 contains 14 residues. The CDR3 sequence is CASSLKGGRNTQYF. The CDR3 DNA follows: TGTGCCAGCAGCTTAAAAGGGGGCAGAAATACGCAGTATTTT.

There are many counts of this clonotype. V is TRBV9 and J is TRBJ1-2, with a weak D call TRBD1 (6 bases). Germline loops: CDR1 SGDLS, CDR2 YYNGEE. This CDR3 comprises 14 residues. Trimming cost V 4 bases and J 4 bases, with 14 bases left between them. This CDR3 is CASSSSRQAYGYTF. Here the CDR3 DNA reads TGTGCCAGCAGCTCGTCCCGACAGGCCTATGGCTACACCTTC.

Ten or more counts support this clonotype. The rearrangement links TRBV27 to TRBJ2-5, with TRBD2 identical over 10 bases. The V gene end was trimmed by 4 bases and the J gene end by 4 bases; junction bases not matched to a gene: 9. The CDR3 spans 16 residues. Germline V lookup: CDR1 MNHEY, CDR2 SMNVEV (reference sequence). CDR3 coding DNA: TGTGCCAGCAGTTCTCCTAGCGGGAGAGACCTAGAGACCCAGTACTTC. Amino acids: CASSSPSGRDLETQYF.

CDR3 loop: CASSQDVQGGYEQYF. The CDR3 coding sequence is TGCGCCAGCAGCCAAGATGTACAGGGGGGTTACGAGCAGTACTTC. This rearrangement joins TRBV4-3 to TRBJ2-7; TRBD1 matches 8 bases. The CDR3 is made up of 15 amino acids. V lost 0 bases, J lost 4 bases, and 5 bases stayed unmatched. Germline loops: CDR1 LGHNA, CDR2 YSLEER.

This clonotype was seen repeatedly, ten times or more. The gene calls are TRBV29-1 and TRBJ2-2; no definite D call. V lost 5 bases and J 6 bases, leaving 10 bases between the germline ends. The CDR3 consists of 12 residues. Germline loops: CDR1 SQVTM, CDR2 ANQGSEA. The CDR3 loop is CSVITSPGELFF. CDR3 sequence (DNA): TGCAGCGTTATCACCAGCCCCGGGGAGCTGTTTTTT.

This clonotype showed up many times. The V gene is TRBV25-1, the J gene TRBJ2-1, with a possible D match to TRBD2 (5 bases). Germline assignment: CDR1 MGHDK and CDR2 SYGVNS. The CDR3 runs 20 residues. Trimming removed 2 bases from V and 0 bases from J, with 23 bases in between. DNA of the CDR3: TGTGCCAGCAGTGAACAACGTATCAGGAGCGAAACTAGCTCCTACAATGAGCAGTTCTTC. Amino acids: CASSEQRIRSETSSYNEQFF.

This clonotype was detected ten times or more. The chain combines TRBV5-1 with TRBJ2-7; 8 nucleotides line up with TRBD1. This CDR3 has 14 residues. Germline V gives CDR1 SGHRS, CDR2 YFSETQ. Trimming removed 2 bases from V and 1 base from J; junction bases left unmatched: 2. The CDR3 sequence: CASSLQGGSYEQYF. The CDR3 DNA reads as TGCGCCAGCAGCTTACAGGGGGGATCCTACGAGCAGTACTTC.

Details on this clonotype: Germline is not matched at one junction end, which may reflect a read error. This chain connects TRBV12-3 or TRBV12-4 to TRBJ2-4; 7 bases are a match to TRBD1. There are 17 residues in the CDR3. The CDR3 bases are TGTGCCAGCAGTGAGGGCTCGACAGGGTCAACCAAAAACATTCAGTCCTTC. As protein: CASSEGSTGSTKNIQSF.

This clonotype occurred many times. The chain couples TRBV29-1 to TRBJ2-1, with unresolved D. V was cut by 8 bases and J by 5 bases, with 10 bases left in between. Germline-derived CDR1 and CDR2 are SQVTM and ANQGSEA. CDR3 length equals 11 residues. The CDR3 spells CSTWTDNEQFF. The CDR3 nucleotides read TGCAGCACTTGGACCGACAATGAGCAGTTCTTC.